The T cell receptor beta chain described here comes from a study of lymphopenia after photon versus proton radiotherapy. Regarding this clone: Its target is unknown.

Generated by immunoSEQ multiplex PCR, the TCRdb table keeps only in-frame clones and is missing some. The sample lists approximately 70,000 clones, about nine tenths occurring once. With 2 bases removed from V and 2 bases from J, the gap between germline ends came to 20 bases. Germline-derived CDR1 and CDR2 are SGHTA and FQGNSA. This CDR3 is 18 amino acids long. General observations from the study: Authors raise, but do not show, better survival with proton therapy. Post-nadir TCR diversity decline inversely tracked overall survival among those who died.

The specimen was peripheral blood, collected from a patient treated with proton-based radiotherapy. The clonotype comes from an elderly man with esophageal cancer. The J gene is TRBJ2-3, the V gene TRBV7-2; a possible D gene is TRBD2 (6 bases). CDR3 DNA sequence: TGTGCCAGCAGCTTAAGTCCCCCCGGGGGAGTACCCACAGATACGCAGTATTTT. This encodes CASSLSPPGGVPTDTQYF. The variable domain in full, completed from reference TRBV7-2 and TRBJ2-3, reads GAGVSQSPSNKVTEKGKDVELRCDPISGHTALYWYRQSLGQGLEFLIYFQGNSAPDKSGLPSDRFSAERTGGSVSTLTIQRTQQEDSAVYLCASSLSPPGGVPTDTQYFGPGTRLTVL.